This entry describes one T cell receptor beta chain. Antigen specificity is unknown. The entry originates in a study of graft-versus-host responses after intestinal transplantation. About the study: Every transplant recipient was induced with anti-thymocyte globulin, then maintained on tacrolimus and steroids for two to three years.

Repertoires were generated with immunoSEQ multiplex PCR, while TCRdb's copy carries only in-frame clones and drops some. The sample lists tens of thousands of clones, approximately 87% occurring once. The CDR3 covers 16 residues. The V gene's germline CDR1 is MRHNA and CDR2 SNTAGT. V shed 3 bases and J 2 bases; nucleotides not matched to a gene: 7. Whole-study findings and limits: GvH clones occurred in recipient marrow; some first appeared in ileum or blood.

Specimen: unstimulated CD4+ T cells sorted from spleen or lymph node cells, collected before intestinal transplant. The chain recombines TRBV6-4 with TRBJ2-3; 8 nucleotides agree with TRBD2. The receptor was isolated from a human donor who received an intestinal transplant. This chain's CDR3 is CASSDLAGGPTDTQYF. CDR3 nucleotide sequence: TGTGCCAGCAGTGATTTGGCGGGGGGACCCACAGATACGCAGTATTTT.